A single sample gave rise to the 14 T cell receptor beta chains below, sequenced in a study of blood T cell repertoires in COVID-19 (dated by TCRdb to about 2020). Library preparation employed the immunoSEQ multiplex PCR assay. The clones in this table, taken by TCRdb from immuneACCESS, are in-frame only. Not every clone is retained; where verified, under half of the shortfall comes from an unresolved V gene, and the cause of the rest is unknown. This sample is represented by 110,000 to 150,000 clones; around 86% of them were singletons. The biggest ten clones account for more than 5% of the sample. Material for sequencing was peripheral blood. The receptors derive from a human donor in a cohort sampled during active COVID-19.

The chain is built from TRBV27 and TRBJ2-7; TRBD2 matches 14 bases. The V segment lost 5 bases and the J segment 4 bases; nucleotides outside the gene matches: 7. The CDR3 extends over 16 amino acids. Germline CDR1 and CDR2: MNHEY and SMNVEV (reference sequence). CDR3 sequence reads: CASSTGLAGGWYEQYF. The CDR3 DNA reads TGTGCCAGCAGTACCGGACTAGCGGGAGGCTGGTACGAGCAGTACTTC.

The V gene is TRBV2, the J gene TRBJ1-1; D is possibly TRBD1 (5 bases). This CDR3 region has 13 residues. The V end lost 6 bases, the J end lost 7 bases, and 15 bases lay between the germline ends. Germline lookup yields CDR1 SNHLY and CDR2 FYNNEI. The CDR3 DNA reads TGTGCCAGCAGAGGAGGGGCTACCAATGAAGCTTTCTTT. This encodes CASRGGATNEAFF.

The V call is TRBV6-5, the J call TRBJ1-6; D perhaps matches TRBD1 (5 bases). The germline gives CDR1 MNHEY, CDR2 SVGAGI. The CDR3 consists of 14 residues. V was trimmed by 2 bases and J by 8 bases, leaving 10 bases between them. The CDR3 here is CASSYEGRDSPLHF. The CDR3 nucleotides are TGTGCCAGCAGTTACGAGGGGAGGGATTCACCCCTCCACTTT.

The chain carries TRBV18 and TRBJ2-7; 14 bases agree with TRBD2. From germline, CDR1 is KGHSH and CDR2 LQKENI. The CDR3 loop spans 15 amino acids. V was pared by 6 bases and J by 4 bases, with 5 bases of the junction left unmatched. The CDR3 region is CASSGTSGRGYEQYF. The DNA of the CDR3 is TGTGCCAGCTCCGGGACTAGCGGGAGAGGGTACGAGCAGTACTTC.

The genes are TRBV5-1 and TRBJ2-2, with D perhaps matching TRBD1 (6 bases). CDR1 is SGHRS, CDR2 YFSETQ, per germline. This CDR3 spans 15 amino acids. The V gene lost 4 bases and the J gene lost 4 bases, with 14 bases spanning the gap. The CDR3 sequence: CASSPLGQITGELFF. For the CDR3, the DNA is TGCGCCAGCAGCCCATTAGGACAGATCACCGGGGAGCTGTTTTTT. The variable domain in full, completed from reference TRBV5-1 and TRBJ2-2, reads KAGVTQTPRYLIKTRGQQVTLSCSPISGHRSVSWYQQTPGQGLQFLFEYFSETQRNKGNFPGRFSGRQFSNSRSEMNVSTLELGDSALYLCASSPLGQITGELFFGEGSRLTVL.

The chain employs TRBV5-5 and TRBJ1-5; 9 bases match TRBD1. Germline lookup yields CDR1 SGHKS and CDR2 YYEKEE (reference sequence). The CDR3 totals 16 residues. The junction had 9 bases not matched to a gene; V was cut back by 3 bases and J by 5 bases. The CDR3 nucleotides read TGTGCCAGCAGCTATGGCCGGGGACAGGGACATCAGCCCCAGCATTTT. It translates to CASSYGRGQGHQPQHF.

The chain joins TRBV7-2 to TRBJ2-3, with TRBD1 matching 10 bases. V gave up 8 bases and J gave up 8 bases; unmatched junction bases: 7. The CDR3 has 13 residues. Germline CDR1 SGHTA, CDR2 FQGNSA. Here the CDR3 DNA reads TGTGCCAGCCGCGGACAGGGGGGGATTACGCAGTATTTT. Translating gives CASRGQGGITQYF.

In DNA form, the CDR3 reads TGTGCCAGCAGCCTTAACAGGGGCTACGAGCAGTACTTC. This codes for CASSLNRGYEQYF. This chain joins TRBV27 and TRBJ2-7, with 7 positions matching TRBD1. CDR1 MNHEY and CDR2 SMNVEV come from the germline V gene (reference sequence). The CDR3 is 13 amino acids. After removal of 6 bases from V and 3 bases from J, the junction contained 5 bases not matched to a gene.

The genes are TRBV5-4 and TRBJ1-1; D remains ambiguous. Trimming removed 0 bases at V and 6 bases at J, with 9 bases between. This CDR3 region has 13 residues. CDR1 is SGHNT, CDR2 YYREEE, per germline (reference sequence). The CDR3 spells CASSLASVAEAFF. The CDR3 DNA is TGTGCCAGCAGCTTGGCGAGTGTGGCTGAAGCTTTCTTT.

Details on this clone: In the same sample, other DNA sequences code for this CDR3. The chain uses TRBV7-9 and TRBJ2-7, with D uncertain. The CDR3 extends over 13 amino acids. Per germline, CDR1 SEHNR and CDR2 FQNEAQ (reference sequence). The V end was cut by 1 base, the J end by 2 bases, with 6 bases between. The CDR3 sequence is CASSLGRAYEQYF. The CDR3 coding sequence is TGTGCCAGCAGCTTAGGACGGGCCTACGAGCAGTACTTC.

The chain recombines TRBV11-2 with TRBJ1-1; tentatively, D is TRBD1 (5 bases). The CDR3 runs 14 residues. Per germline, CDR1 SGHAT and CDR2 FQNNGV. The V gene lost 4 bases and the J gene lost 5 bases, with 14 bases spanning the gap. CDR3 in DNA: TGTGCCAGCAGCTCCCAGGGAGCGGGGACTGAAGCTTTCTTT. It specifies CASSSQGAGTEAFF.

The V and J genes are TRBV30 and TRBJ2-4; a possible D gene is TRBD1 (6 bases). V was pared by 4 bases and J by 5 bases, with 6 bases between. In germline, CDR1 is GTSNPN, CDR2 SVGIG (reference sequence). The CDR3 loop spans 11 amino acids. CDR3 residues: CAWKGENIQYF. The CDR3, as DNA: TGTGCCTGGAAGGGGGAAAACATTCAGTACTTC.

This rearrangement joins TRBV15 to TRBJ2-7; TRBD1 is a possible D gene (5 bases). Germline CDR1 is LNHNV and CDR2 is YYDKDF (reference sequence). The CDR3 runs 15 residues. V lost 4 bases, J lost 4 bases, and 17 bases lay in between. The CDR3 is CATSTTGAGLYEQYF. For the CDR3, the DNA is TGTGCCACCAGCACAACTGGGGCTGGATTATACGAGCAGTACTTC.

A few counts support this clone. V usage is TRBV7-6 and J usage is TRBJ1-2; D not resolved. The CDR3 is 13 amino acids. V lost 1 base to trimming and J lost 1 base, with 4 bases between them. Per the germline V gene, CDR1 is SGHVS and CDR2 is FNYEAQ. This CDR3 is CASSLGVNYGYTF. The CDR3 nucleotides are TGTGCCAGCAGCTTAGGAGTTAACTATGGCTACACCTTC.